These T cell receptor beta chains were read from a single sample in a study of T cell changes during pregnancy in multiple sclerosis. This table comes from immunoSEQ multiplex PCR, and its TCRdb copy is limited to in-frame clones, with some not included. The sample holds 49,000 or so clones, approximately 94% seen once. This material consisted of CD8+ T cells from peripheral blood mononuclear cells, taken before pregnancy. The receptors derive from a female donor with multiple sclerosis, enrolled in a pregnancy study. CDR3s include the opening cysteine and the closing phenylalanine or tryptophan. The order of the fields is clone size, J gene, D gene, V gene, CDR3 protein, CDR3 DNA. The D gene is left open where the match is weak. Some rows have no size entry. The others give once, few or many, or a class for an expanded clone.

clone_size: -
j_call: TRBJ2-1
d_call: -
v_call: TRBV5-1
cdr3_aa: CASSETSSYNEQFF
cdr3_nt: TGCGCCAGCAGCGAGACTAGCTCCTACAATGAGCAGTTCTTC

clone_size: -
j_call: TRBJ2-1
d_call: TRBD2
v_call: TRBV9
cdr3_aa: CASSLSGRGADEQFF
cdr3_nt: TGTGCCAGCAGCCTTAGCGGGAGAGGGGCGGATGAGCAGTTCTTC

clone_size: -
j_call: TRBJ2-4
d_call: TRBD1
v_call: TRBV28
cdr3_aa: CASSYRGQNIQYF
cdr3_nt: TGTGCCAGCAGTTACAGGGGGCAGAACATTCAGTACTTC

clone_size: -
j_call: TRBJ2-5
d_call: -
v_call: TRBV7-2
cdr3_aa: CASSLGLAFLETQYF
cdr3_nt: TGTGCCAGCAGCTTAGGGCTAGCCTTCTTAGAGACCCAGTACTTC

clone_size: -
j_call: TRBJ1-4
d_call: -
v_call: TRBV7-9
cdr3_aa: CASSSFHEKLFF
cdr3_nt: TGTGCCAGCAGCTCCTTCCATGAAAAACTGTTTTTT

clone_size: -
j_call: TRBJ2-1
d_call: TRBD2
v_call: TRBV7-9
cdr3_aa: CASSLLSGGNNEQFF
cdr3_nt: TGTGCCAGCAGCTTACTTAGCGGGGGAAACAATGAGCAGTTCTTC

clone_size: -
j_call: TRBJ2-7
d_call: TRBD1
v_call: TRBV19
cdr3_aa: CASSFVGDRGYEQYF
cdr3_nt: TGTGCCAGTAGTTTTGTTGGGGACAGGGGTTACGAGCAGTACTTC

clone_size: -
j_call: TRBJ1-2
d_call: TRBD1
v_call: TRBV5-6
cdr3_aa: CASSPGQNYGYTF
cdr3_nt: TGTGCCAGCAGCCCGGGACAGAACTATGGCTACACCTTC

clone_size: -
j_call: TRBJ2-7
d_call: -
v_call: TRBV7-9
cdr3_aa: CASSLGGVSYEQYF
cdr3_nt: TGTGCCAGCAGCTTAGGGGGCGTCTCCTACGAGCAGTACTTC

clone_size: -
j_call: TRBJ1-1
d_call: TRBD1
v_call: TRBV9
cdr3_aa: CASSVGTGLDTEAFF
cdr3_nt: TGTGCCAGCAGCGTCGGGACAGGGTTAGACACTGAAGCTTTCTTT

clone_size: -
j_call: TRBJ2-5
d_call: TRBD2
v_call: TRBV15
cdr3_aa: CATSRVLAGGRETQYF
cdr3_nt: TGTGCCACCAGCAGAGTACTAGCGGGAGGGCGGGAGACCCAGTACTTC

clone_size: -
j_call: TRBJ2-7
d_call: TRBD2
v_call: TRBV5-4
cdr3_aa: CASSGTSGAYEQYF
cdr3_nt: TGTGCCAGCAGTGGCACTAGCGGAGCCTACGAGCAGTACTTC

clone_size: -
j_call: TRBJ1-2
d_call: TRBD1
v_call: TRBV20-1
cdr3_aa: CSARVGGGYTF
cdr3_nt: TGCAGTGCTAGGGTAGGGGGCGGCTACACCTTC

clone_size: -
j_call: TRBJ2-3
d_call: TRBD1
v_call: TRBV7-9
cdr3_aa: CASTDRVPPDTQYF
cdr3_nt: TGTGCCAGCACCGACAGGGTCCCTCCAGATACGCAGTATTTT

clone_size: -
j_call: TRBJ2-1
d_call: TRBD2
v_call: TRBV4-1
cdr3_aa: CASSPVTLSGDLYNEQFF
cdr3_nt: TGCGCCAGCAGCCCTGTTACTTTGAGCGGGGACCTGTACAATGAGCAGTTCTTC

clone_size: -
j_call: TRBJ2-2
d_call: -
v_call: TRBV14
cdr3_aa: CASSQHRVAGELFF
cdr3_nt: TGTGCCAGCAGCCAACATCGGGTAGCCGGGGAGCTGTTTTTT

clone_size: -
j_call: TRBJ2-1
d_call: TRBD2
v_call: TRBV30
cdr3_aa: CAWSELAEQFF
cdr3_nt: TGTGCCTGGAGTGAACTAGCGGAGCAGTTCTTC

clone_size: -
j_call: TRBJ2-1
d_call: -
v_call: TRBV10-2
cdr3_aa: CASSEGGYNEQFF
cdr3_nt: TGCGCCAGCAGTGAGGGCGGGTACAATGAGCAGTTCTTC

clone_size: once
j_call: TRBJ1-2
d_call: -
v_call: TRBV13
cdr3_aa: CASSSQGDGYTF
cdr3_nt: TGTGCCAGCAGCTCACAGGGCGACGGCTACACCTTC

clone_size: once
j_call: TRBJ2-7
d_call: TRBD2
v_call: TRBV11-2
cdr3_aa: CASSLPFRTSGRAYEQYF
cdr3_nt: TGTGCCAGCAGCTTACCCTTCCGGACTAGCGGGAGGGCCTACGAGCAGTACTTC

clone_size: -
j_call: TRBJ2-7
d_call: -
v_call: TRBV7-6
cdr3_aa: CASATGVGPYEQYF
cdr3_nt: TGTGCCAGCGCTACGGGAGTAGGGCCCTACGAGCAGTACTTC

clone_size: -
j_call: TRBJ2-3
d_call: -
v_call: TRBV28
cdr3_aa: CASSLSGFTDTQYF
cdr3_nt: TGTGCCAGCAGTTTATCAGGGTTCACAGATACGCAGTATTTT

clone_size: -
j_call: TRBJ2-3
d_call: -
v_call: TRBV6-5
cdr3_aa: CATGRTDTQYF
cdr3_nt: TGTGCCACAGGCCGCACAGATACGCAGTATTTT

clone_size: -
j_call: TRBJ1-4
d_call: TRBD1
v_call: TRBV7-9
cdr3_aa: CASSFRTGLNEKLFF
cdr3_nt: TGTGCCAGCAGCTTTCGGACAGGGTTGAATGAAAAACTGTTTTTT

clone_size: -
j_call: TRBJ1-1
d_call: -
v_call: TRBV19
cdr3_aa: CASSRGKQPNTEAFF
cdr3_nt: TGTGCCAGTAGTAGGGGCAAACAACCGAACACTGAAGCTTTCTTT

clone_size: -
j_call: TRBJ2-5
d_call: TRBD2
v_call: TRBV2
cdr3_aa: CASSAGGWQETQYF
cdr3_nt: TGTGCCAGCAGCGCCGGGGGGTGGCAGGAGACCCAGTACTTC

clone_size: -
j_call: TRBJ2-2
d_call: -
v_call: TRBV9
cdr3_aa: CASSPSRQRGTGELFF
cdr3_nt: TGTGCCAGCAGCCCAAGCCGGCAGCGCGGTACCGGGGAGCTGTTTTTT

clone_size: -
j_call: TRBJ2-3
d_call: TRBD2
v_call: TRBV19
cdr3_aa: CASSIGASGSTDTQYF
cdr3_nt: TGTGCCAGTAGTATTGGGGCTAGCGGGAGCACAGATACGCAGTATTTT

clone_size: few
j_call: TRBJ1-1
d_call: -
v_call: TRBV11-2
cdr3_aa: CASLGNSLEAFF
cdr3_nt: TGTGCCAGCTTAGGAAATAGCCTTGAAGCTTTCTTT

clone_size: once
j_call: TRBJ2-7
d_call: -
v_call: TRBV28
cdr3_aa: CASSARGTYEQYF
cdr3_nt: TGTGCCAGCAGTGCCCGGGGAACCTACGAGCAGTACTTC

clone_size: -
j_call: TRBJ1-1
d_call: -
v_call: TRBV30
cdr3_aa: CAWSTGMGTEAFF
cdr3_nt: TGTGCCTGGAGTACGGGGATGGGCACTGAAGCTTTCTTT

clone_size: -
j_call: TRBJ1-1
d_call: TRBD1
v_call: TRBV30
cdr3_aa: CAWESGQGLNTEAFF
cdr3_nt: TGTGCCTGGGAATCGGGACAGGGACTGAACACTGAAGCTTTCTTT

clone_size: -
j_call: TRBJ2-1
d_call: -
v_call: TRBV6-5
cdr3_aa: CASSLRDGNHEQFF
cdr3_nt: TGTGCCAGCAGTTTGAGGGATGGCAACCATGAGCAGTTCTTC

clone_size: -
j_call: TRBJ1-1
d_call: -
v_call: TRBV7-9
cdr3_aa: CASSSPYSLRQNTEAFF
cdr3_nt: TGTGCCAGCAGCTCCCCTTACTCACTCAGACAGAACACTGAAGCTTTCTTT

clone_size: once
j_call: TRBJ2-1
d_call: -
v_call: TRBV4-1
cdr3_aa: CASSQATTYNEQFF
cdr3_nt: TGCGCCAGCAGCCAAGCGACAACCTACAATGAGCAGTTCTTC

clone_size: -
j_call: TRBJ2-1
d_call: TRBD2
v_call: TRBV19
cdr3_aa: CASSMPGLAAYNEQFF
cdr3_nt: TGTGCCAGTAGTATGCCAGGACTAGCGGCCTACAATGAGCAGTTCTTC